This is a list of T cell receptor beta chains from one sample in a study of monozygotic twins with inflammatory bowel disease. One entry per CDR3 protein, without DNA, is what TCRdb gives after re-calling the 5' RACE reads. The sample features fewer than 550,000 distinct CDR3 sequences, with 2% to 3% in its top ten. Sequenced material: blood. The receptors were gathered from a human donor with ulcerative colitis or Crohn's disease, or a healthy co-twin of an affected twin (not recorded which). The CDR3 runs from the conserved cysteine through the conserved F or W.

CDR3aa	v_gene	j_gene
CATDDRGRRINTEAFF	TRBV6-1	TRBJ1-1
CASSQYRTGTDTQYF	TRBV12-3/TRBV12-4	TRBJ2-3
CASSSTGGANSPLHF	TRBV7-3	TRBJ1-6
CASSLAERYNEQFF	TRBV5-1	TRBJ2-1
CSARGRANYNEQFF	TRBV20-1	TRBJ2-1
CASSPGMGTQYF	TRBV11-2	TRBJ2-5
CASSLAGQKGDQYF	TRBV5-1	TRBJ2-5
CASSLDRPSTDTQYF	TRBV5-1	TRBJ2-3
CASSQDDTSLFEQYF	TRBV3-1	TRBJ2-7
CASSEVQGDGELFF	TRBV10-2	TRBJ2-2
CASSVAGGAKDTQYF	TRBV9	TRBJ2-3
CASSLTVLAGYNEQFF	TRBV7-3	TRBJ2-1
CASRKQGYEQYF	TRBV21-1	TRBJ2-7
CSAGDPGGNQPQHF	TRBV20-1	TRBJ1-5
CASSPTTGYNEQFF	TRBV12-3/TRBV12-4	TRBJ2-1
CASSSDRTGSYYNEQFF	TRBV12-3/TRBV12-4	TRBJ2-1
CASSGVSQETQYF	TRBV12-3/TRBV12-4	TRBJ2-5
CASSRGQGENYGYTF	TRBV5-1	TRBJ1-2
CASSLAGTIDEAFF	TRBV7-3	TRBJ1-1
CASRIRGSHEQYF	TRBV2	TRBJ2-7
CASSPYGTGGNIQYF	TRBV18	TRBJ2-4
CASSQDLAGAYNEQFF	TRBV4-3	TRBJ2-1
CSARDLTDYSNQPQHF	TRBV20-1	TRBJ1-5
CASREGGAENIQYF	TRBV5-1	TRBJ2-4
CASSFRSGGTGELFF	TRBV12-3/TRBV12-4	TRBJ2-2
CSVKDRGHQETQYF	TRBV29-1	TRBJ2-5
CASSLAPRTGGGNTIYF	TRBV5-4	TRBJ1-3
CASSLTSGGTTDTQYF	TRBV6-1	TRBJ2-3
CSVRGQGDTEAFF	TRBV29-1	TRBJ1-1
CSARGRLSYNEQFF	TRBV20-1	TRBJ2-1
CASNPVSRGMGNTEAFF	TRBV7-2	TRBJ1-1
CSAEAGADTQYF	TRBV20-1	TRBJ2-3
CASSYIPQGYGSYGYTF	TRBV11-2	TRBJ1-2
CASSSLGQGYEQYF	TRBV7-8	TRBJ2-7
CSVDANTEAFF	TRBV29-1	TRBJ1-1
CASSSPVGLAGAEQFF	TRBV7-2	TRBJ2-1
CASSLAVQDTRRETQYF	TRBV5-1	TRBJ2-5
CASSLRGRTELFF	TRBV7-8	TRBJ2-2
CSVEVSGADTQYF	TRBV29-1	TRBJ2-3
CAWLGQGVRVEKLFF	TRBV30	TRBJ1-4
CASRRDGGYTF	TRBV19	TRBJ1-2
CANSLAPGRYEQYF	TRBV7-2	TRBJ2-7
CASSSQSLGTGELFF	TRBV5-1	TRBJ2-2
CASSSTLQGFTRELFF	TRBV5-1	TRBJ2-2
CASSTTGTGRVGETQYF	TRBV28	TRBJ2-5